This T cell receptor beta chain comes out of a study of shared clonotypes between healthy human individuals. Naive CD8 isolation took CD45RO-negative cells positively selected for CCR7 and excluded terminally differentiated effector memory CD45RA+ cells. Study results and caveats: Sequencing depth was expected to influence donor clonotype sharing. As a rule, naive subsets had a larger estimated richness than memory subsets.

A deep-level run was used for the assay. Data came from immunoSEQ multiplex PCR; TCRdb stores just in-frame clones and leaves some out. Counted here are roughly 770,000 clones, about 96% occurring once; the ten biggest clones make up roughly 0.23%. As to this clone: Its cognate antigen is unknown.

Trimming removed 7 bases at V and 0 bases at J, with 7 bases between. The CDR3 sequence is 13 residues long. Germline-derived CDR1 and CDR2 are MNHNS and SASEGT. V is TRBV6-1 and J is TRBJ2-1, with no clear D. The sample comprised naive CD8+ T cells sorted from blood. This TCR was recovered from a man between 25 and 39 years old in good health. Written as DNA, the CDR3 is TGTGCCAGCACCCGGGCCTCCTACAATGAGCAGTTCTTC. It translates to CASTRASYNEQFF.